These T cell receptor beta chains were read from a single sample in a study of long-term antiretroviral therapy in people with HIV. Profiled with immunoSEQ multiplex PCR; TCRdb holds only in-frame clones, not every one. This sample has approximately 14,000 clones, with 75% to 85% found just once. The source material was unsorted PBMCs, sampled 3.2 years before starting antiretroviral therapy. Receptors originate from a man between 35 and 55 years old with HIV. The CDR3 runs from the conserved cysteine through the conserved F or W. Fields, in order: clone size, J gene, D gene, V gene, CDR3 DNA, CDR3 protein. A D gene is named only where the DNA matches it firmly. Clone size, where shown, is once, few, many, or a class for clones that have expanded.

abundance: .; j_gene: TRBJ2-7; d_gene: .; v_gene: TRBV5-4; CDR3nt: TGTGCCAGCAGGCCTGGAGGGATGGATTCCTACGAGCAGTACTTC; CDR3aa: CASRPGGMDSYEQYF
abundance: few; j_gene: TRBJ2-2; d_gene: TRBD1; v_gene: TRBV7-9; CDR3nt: TGTGCCAGCAGCAGACAGGGGCCGAACACCGGGGAGCTGTTTTTT; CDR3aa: CASSRQGPNTGELFF
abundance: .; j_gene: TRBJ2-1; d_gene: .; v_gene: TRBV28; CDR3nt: TGTGCCAGCAGTTTACTCGGCAATGAGCAGTTCTTC; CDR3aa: CASSLLGNEQFF
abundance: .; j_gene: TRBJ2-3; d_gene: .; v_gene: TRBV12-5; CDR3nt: TGTGCTAGTGGTTTGGGGTTGGCGGGGTCCACAGATACGCAGTATTTT; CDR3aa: CASGLGLAGSTDTQYF
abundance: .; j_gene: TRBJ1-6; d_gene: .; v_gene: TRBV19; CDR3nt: TGTGCCAGTGGATGGGGTCGGGGGTTGAATTCACCCCTCCACTTT; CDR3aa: CASGWGRGLNSPLHF
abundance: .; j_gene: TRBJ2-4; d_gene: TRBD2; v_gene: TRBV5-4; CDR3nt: TGTGCCAGCAGCCTGGGGGGGATTCAGTACTTC; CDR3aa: CASSLGGIQYF
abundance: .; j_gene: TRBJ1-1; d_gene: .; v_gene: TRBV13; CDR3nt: TGTGCCAGCAGCTCCCGCAGACTGAACACTGAAGCTTTCTTT; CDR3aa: CASSSRRLNTEAFF
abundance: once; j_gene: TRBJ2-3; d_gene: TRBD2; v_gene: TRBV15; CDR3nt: TGTGCCACCAGCAGAGTCCGATCCCTACTAGCGGGGGCCCCAGATACGCAGTATTTT; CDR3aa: CATSRVRSLLAGAPDTQYF
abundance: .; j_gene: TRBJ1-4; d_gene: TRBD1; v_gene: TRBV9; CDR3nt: TGTGCCAGCAGCGTAGAAACAGGGGGCGTAGGTGAAAAACTGTTTTTT; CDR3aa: CASSVETGGVGEKLFF
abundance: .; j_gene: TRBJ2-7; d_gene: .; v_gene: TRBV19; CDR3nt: TGTGCCAGTAGTATCGCTATATGGCGGGCCCACCACGAGCAGTACTTC; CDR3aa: CASSIAIWRAHHEQYF
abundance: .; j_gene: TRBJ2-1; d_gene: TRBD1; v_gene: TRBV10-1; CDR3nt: TGCGCCAGCAGTAATGCCCGGGACAGGGGGCGACGCAATGAGCAGTTCTTC; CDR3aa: CASSNARDRGRRNEQFF
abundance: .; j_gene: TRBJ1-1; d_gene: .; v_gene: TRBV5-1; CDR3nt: TGCGCCAGCAGCTTGGATCAGTCCTTGGGAGCTTTCTTT; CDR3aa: CASSLDQSLGAFF
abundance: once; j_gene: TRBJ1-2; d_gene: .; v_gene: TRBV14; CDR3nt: TGTGCCAGCAGCCAGGAAATCAACTATGGCTACACCTTC; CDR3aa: CASSQEINYGYTF
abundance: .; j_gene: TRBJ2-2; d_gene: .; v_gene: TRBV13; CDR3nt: TGTGCCAGCAGCCCCCCCTACACCGGGGAGCTGTTTTTT; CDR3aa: CASSPPYTGELFF
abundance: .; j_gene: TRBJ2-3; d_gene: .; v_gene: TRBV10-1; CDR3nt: TGCGCCAGCAGTCGCCTAGCGAAGACAGATACGCAGTATTTT; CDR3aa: CASSRLAKTDTQYF
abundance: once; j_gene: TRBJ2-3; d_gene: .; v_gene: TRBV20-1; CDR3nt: TGCAGTGCTCCCAGCACAGATACGCAGTATTTT; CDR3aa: CSAPSTDTQYF
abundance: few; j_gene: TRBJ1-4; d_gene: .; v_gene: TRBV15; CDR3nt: TGTGCCACCAGCAGAGGCTACGGTTCAACTAATGAAAAACTGTTTTTT; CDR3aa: CATSRGYGSTNEKLFF
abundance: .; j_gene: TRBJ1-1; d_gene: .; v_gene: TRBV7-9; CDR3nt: TGTGCCAGCAGCCAAGGGGTGAACACTGAAGCTTTCTTT; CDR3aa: CASSQGVNTEAFF
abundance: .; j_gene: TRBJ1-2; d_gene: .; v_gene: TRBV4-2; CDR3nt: TGTGCCAGCAGCCAATCCGGCACGTTTTCTAACTATGGCTACACCTTC; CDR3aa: CASSQSGTFSNYGYTF
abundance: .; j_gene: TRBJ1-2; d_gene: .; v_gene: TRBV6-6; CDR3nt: TGTGCCAGCAGTTACACCCTAGGGGGGCGGGATGGCTACACCTTC; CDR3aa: CASSYTLGGRDGYTF
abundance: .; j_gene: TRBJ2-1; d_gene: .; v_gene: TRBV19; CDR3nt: TGTGCCAGTAGTCCCTACAATGAGCAGTTCTTC; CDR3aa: CASSPYNEQFF
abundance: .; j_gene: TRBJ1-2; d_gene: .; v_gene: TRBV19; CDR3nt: TGTGCCAGTAGTGGGGCAGCCCTTAACTATGGCTACACCTTC; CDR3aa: CASSGAALNYGYTF
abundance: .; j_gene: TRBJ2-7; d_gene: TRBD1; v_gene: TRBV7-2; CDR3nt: TGTGCCAGCAGCCCTCAGGGACAGGGGAACTACGAGCAGTACTTC; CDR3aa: CASSPQGQGNYEQYF
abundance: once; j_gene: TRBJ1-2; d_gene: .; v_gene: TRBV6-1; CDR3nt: TGTGCCAGCAGTGAAGTCTTTAGGGGGGATGGCTACACCTTC; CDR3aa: CASSEVFRGDGYTF
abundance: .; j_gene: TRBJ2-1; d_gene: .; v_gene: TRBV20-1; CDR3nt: TGCAGTGCTTCCGGGCCCAATGAGCAGTTCTTC; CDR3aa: CSASGPNEQFF
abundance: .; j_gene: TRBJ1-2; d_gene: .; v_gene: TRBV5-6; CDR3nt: TGTGCCAGCAGCCCCGTGGGGGGAGCTGGCTACACCTTC; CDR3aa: CASSPVGGAGYTF
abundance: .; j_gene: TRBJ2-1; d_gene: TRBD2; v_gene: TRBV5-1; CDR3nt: TGCGCCAGCAGCTTAGGACTAGCGGTTGACTTGCCTGAGCAGTTCTTC; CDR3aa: CASSLGLAVDLPEQFF
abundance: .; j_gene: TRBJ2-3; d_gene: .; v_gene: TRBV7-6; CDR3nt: TGTGCCAGCAGTCCAGCAGGATATCGGGCAGATACGCAGTATTTT; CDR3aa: CASSPAGYRADTQYF
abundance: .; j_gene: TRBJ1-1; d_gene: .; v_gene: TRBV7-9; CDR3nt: TGTGCCAGCAGCTTACGAGGAGGCGCGGGTACCACTGAAGCTTTCTTT; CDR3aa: CASSLRGGAGTTEAFF
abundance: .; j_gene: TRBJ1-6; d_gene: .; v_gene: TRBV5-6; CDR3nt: TGTGCCAGCAGCTTGTGGCCGTTTGACTATAATTCACCCCTCCACTTT; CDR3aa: CASSLWPFDYNSPLHF
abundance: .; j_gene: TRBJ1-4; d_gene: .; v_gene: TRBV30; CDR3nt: TGTGCCGTTTTGGGGCCGCCATTTAATGAAAAACTGTTTTTT; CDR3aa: CAVLGPPFNEKLFF
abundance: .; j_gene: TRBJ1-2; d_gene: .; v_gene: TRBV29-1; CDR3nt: TGCAGCGTTGAAGGATGGTCCTATGGCTACACCTTC; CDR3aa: CSVEGWSYGYTF
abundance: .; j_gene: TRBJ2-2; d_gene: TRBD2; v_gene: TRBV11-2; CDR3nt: TGTGCCAGCAGCGTTTATAGCGGGGGCAGCGGGGAGCTGTTTTTT; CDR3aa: CASSVYSGGSGELFF
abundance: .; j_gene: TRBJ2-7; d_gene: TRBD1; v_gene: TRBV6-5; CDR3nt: TGTGCCAGCAGGGCCTACGCAGGACAGGGCGCCGAGCAGTACTTC; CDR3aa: CASRAYAGQGAEQYF
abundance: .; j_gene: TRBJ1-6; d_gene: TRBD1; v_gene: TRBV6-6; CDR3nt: TGTGCCAGCAGTTACTCGATTAGACAGGGCGTAGTGCCCCTCCACTTT; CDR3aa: CASSYSIRQGVVPLHF
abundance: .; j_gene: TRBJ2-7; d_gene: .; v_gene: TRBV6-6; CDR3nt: TGTGCCAGCAGTTACTCGCAGGGGCGTAGCGACGAGCAGTACTTC; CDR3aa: CASSYSQGRSDEQYF
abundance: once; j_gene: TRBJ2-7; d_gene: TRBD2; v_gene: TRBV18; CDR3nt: TGTGCCAGCTCACCCTACAACCAGGGCGGGGGTTCCTACTACGAGCAGTACTTC; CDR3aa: CASSPYNQGGGSYYEQYF
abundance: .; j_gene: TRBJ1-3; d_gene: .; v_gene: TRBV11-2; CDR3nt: TGTGCCAGCAGCTTCGGGACCGACTCTGGAAACACCATATATTTT; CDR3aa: CASSFGTDSGNTIYF
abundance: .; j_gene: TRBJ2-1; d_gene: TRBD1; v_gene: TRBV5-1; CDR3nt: TGCGCCAGCAGCCGAACAGGGGCTTTATACAATGAGCAGTTCTTC; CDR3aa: CASSRTGALYNEQFF
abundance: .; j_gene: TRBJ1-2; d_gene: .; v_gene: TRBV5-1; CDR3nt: TGCGCCAGCAGCTTGGAACAGGGCCATGGCTACACCTTC; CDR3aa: CASSLEQGHGYTF
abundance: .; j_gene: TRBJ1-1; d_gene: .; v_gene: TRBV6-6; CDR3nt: TGTGCCAGCAGTTCGGTCAGTCTGAACACTGAAGCTTTCTTT; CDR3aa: CASSSVSLNTEAFF